The source of this T cell receptor beta chain is a study of blood T cell repertoires in COVID-19. This CDR3 spans 14 amino acids. Trimming took 2 bases from V and 10 from J, leaving 12 bases between them. The V gene's germline CDR1 is KGHSH and CDR2 LQKENI. Sequencing used immunoSEQ multiplex PCR; TCRdb keeps in-frame clones, though not all of them. Counted here are some 460,000 clones, 70% to 90% occurring once; the ten biggest clones make up under 2.5%. Enrolled through a virtual design, the participants were between roughly 18 and 90 years of age and came from fewer than 30 US areas. Source material: PBMCs or T cells enriched from blood (not recorded which). The clonotype originates from a woman aged 18-29 years with acute COVID-19. This chain uses TRBV18 with TRBJ1-6, with D perhaps TRBD1 (5 bases). CDR3 sequence reads: CASSPTQGGSPLHF. CDR3 coding DNA: TGTGCCAGCTCACCAACGCAGGGAGGGTCACCCCTCCACTTT.